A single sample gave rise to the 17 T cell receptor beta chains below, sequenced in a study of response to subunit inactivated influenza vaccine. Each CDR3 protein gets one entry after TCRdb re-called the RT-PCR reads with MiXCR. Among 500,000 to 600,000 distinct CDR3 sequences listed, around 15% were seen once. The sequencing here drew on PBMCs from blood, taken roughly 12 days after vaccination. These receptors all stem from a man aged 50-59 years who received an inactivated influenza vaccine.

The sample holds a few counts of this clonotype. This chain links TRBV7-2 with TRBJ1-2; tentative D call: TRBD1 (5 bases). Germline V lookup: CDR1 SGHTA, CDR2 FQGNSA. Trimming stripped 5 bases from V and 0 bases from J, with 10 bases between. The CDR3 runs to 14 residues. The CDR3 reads CASSPGRANYGYTF. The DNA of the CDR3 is TGTGCCAGCAGCCCGGGCAGGGCTAACTATGGCTACACCTTC.

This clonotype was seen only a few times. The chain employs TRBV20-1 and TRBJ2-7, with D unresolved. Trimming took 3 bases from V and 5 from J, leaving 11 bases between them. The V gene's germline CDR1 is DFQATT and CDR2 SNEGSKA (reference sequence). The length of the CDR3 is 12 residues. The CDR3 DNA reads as TGCAGTGCTAGCGAAAAGGGCCACGAGCAGTACTTC. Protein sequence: CSASEKGHEQYF.

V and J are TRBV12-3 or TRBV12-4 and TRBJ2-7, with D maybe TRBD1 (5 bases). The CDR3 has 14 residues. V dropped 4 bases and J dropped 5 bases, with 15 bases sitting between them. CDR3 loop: CASSSRNQGHEQYF. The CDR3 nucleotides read TGTGCCAGCAGTTCCAGGAACCAGGGTCACGAGCAGTACTTC.

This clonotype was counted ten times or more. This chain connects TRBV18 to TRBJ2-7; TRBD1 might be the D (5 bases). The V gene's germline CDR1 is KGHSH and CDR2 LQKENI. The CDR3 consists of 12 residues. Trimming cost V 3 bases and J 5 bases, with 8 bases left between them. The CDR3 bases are TGTGCCAGCTCACCGCCAGGGAACGAGCAGTACTTC. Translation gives CASSPPGNEQYF.

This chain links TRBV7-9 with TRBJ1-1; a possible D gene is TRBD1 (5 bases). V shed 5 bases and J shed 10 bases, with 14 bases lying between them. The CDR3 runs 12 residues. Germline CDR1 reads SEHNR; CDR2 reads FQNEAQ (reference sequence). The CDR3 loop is CASSLGWGVAFF. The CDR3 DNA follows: TGTGCCAGCAGCCTAGGGTGGGGCGTAGCTTTCTTT.

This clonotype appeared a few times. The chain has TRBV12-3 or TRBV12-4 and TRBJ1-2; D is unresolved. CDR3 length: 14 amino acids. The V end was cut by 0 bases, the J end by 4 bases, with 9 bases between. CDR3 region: CASSLASGAYGYTF. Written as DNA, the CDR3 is TGTGCCAGCAGTTTAGCATCGGGAGCCTATGGCTACACCTTC.

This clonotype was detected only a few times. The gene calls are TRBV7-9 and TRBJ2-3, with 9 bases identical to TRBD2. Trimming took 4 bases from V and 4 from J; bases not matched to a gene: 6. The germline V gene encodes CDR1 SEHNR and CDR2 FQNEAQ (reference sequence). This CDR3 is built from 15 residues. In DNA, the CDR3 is TGTGCCAGCAGCTCCGCGGGAGGGGTCCCAGATACGCAGTATTTT. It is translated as CASSSAGGVPDTQYF.

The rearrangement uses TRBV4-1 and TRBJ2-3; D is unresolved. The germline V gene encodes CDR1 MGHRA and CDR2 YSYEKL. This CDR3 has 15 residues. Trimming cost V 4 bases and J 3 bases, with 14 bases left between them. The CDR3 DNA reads TGCGCCAGCAGCCTTACCGGTGAAGAGACAGATACGCAGTATTTT. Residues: CASSLTGEETDTQYF.

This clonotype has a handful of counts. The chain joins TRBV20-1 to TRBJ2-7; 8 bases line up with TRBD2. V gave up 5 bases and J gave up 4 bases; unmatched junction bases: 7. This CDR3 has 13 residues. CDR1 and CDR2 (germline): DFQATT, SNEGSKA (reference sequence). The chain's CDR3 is CSAPRTGGYEQYF. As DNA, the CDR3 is TGCAGTGCTCCCCGGACGGGGGGGTACGAGCAGTACTTC.

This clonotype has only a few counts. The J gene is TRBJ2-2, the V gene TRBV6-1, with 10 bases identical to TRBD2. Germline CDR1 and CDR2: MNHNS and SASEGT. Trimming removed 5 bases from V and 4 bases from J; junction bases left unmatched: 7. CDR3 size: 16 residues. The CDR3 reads CASSTSSGGRTGELFF. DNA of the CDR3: TGTGCCAGCAGTACCTCTAGCGGGGGCCGCACCGGGGAGCTGTTTTTT.

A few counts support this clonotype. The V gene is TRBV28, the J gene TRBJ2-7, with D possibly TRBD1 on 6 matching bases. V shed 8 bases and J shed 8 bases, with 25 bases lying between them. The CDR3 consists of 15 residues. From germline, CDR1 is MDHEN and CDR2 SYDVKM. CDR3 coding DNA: TGTGCCAGCTCTCTACCTAACAGGGTTCAGGTGCAGCAGTACTTC. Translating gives CASSLPNRVQVQQYF.

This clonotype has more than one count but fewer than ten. CDR3 nucleotide sequence: TGCAGCGTCCCCAGGGTCTATGGCTACACCTTC. Translating it yields CSVPRVYGYTF. V is TRBV29-1 and J is TRBJ1-2, with D tentatively TRBD1 (5 bases). Trimming took 6 bases from V and 4 from J, leaving 9 bases between them. The CDR3 loop spans 11 amino acids. Germline CDR1 and CDR2: SQVTM and ANQGSEA.

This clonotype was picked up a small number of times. The chain's CDR3 is CASSPRDRGDNEQFF. The CDR3 DNA is TGCGCCAGCAGCCCCCGGGACAGGGGAGACAATGAGCAGTTCTTC. This sequence joins TRBV5-1 and TRBJ2-1; 10 bases fit TRBD1. The junction had 6 bases not matched to a gene; V was cut back by 4 bases and J by 5 bases. This CDR3 spans 15 amino acids. Germline loops: CDR1 SGHRS, CDR2 YFSETQ.

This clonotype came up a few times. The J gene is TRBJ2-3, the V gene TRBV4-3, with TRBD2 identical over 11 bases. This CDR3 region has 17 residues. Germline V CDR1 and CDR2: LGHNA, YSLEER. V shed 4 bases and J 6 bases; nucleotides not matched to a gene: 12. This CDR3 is CASSLSVAGGPRDTQYF. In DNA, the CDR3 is TGCGCCAGCAGCCTTTCTGTAGCGGGGGGGCCCCGGGATACGCAGTATTTT.

The CDR3 is CASTTSGVKAKNIQYF. DNA of the CDR3: TGTGCCAGCACAACCTCAGGGGTGAAGGCCAAAAACATTCAGTACTTC. The chain links TRBV28 to TRBJ2-4; D might be TRBD1 (6 bases). This CDR3 region has 16 residues. Trimming cost V 7 bases and J 1 base, with 17 bases left between them. CDR1 is MDHEN and CDR2 is SYDVKM in the germline V gene.

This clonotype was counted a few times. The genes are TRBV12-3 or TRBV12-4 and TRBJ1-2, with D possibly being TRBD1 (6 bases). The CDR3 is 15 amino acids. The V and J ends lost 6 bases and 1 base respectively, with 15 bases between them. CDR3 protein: CASSPYRDFNYGYTF. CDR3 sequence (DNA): TGTGCCAGCAGCCCTTACAGGGATTTTAACTATGGCTACACCTTC.

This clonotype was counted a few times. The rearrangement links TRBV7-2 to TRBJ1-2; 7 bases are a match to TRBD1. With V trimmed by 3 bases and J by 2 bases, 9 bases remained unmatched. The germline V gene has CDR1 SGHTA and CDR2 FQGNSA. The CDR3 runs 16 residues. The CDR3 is CASSLAGQRANYGYTF. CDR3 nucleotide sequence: TGTGCCAGCAGCTTGGCGGGACAGCGAGCCAACTATGGCTACACCTTC.